This T cell receptor (beta chain) was sequenced in a study of blood T cell repertoires in COVID-19. Turning to the study itself: Samples representing acute and convalescent COVID-19 were sourced from the United States, Italy and Spain.

Germline lookup yields CDR1 SGHAT and CDR2 FQNNGV. V shed 5 bases, J shed 8 bases, and the junction held 8 bases outside the gene matches. This CDR3 region has 14 residues. In the original processing: Counts of nucleated cells, estimated from reference gene primer amplification, were obtained. Data came from immunoSEQ multiplex PCR; TCRdb stores just in-frame clones and leaves some out. V and J calls and clone size come straight from that table; D and trimming were deduced from the DNA. In the table there are fewer than 250,000 clones, approximately 89% of which are singletons. This TCR was recovered from a middle-aged woman with acute or convalescent COVID-19. The sample comprised peripheral blood. This rearrangement joins TRBV11-2 to TRBJ1-4; TRBD1 agrees at 7 bases. In DNA form, the CDR3 reads TGTGCCAGCAGCGCCAGGGGGACGGGCGAAAAACTGTTTTTT. The encoded protein is CASSARGTGEKLFF.